Following are 23 T cell receptor beta chains from one sample sequenced in a study of cytomegalovirus exposure and HLA in healthy donors. 13 Jbeta primers and 60 Vbeta primers were used for the PCR. Libraries were prepared by immunoSEQ multiplex PCR; TCRdb keeps only in-frame clonotypes and omits some of them. This table holds around 91,000 clones, more than 70% found once. Sequenced: PBMCs. Source of these receptors: a male donor in good health and CMV-seropositive.

This chain links TRBV12-5 with TRBJ2-6; tentatively, D is TRBD2 (7 bases). CDR3 length: 19 residues. The germline CDR1 and CDR2 sequences are LGHNT and FRNRAP. V lost 5 bases, J lost 1 base, and 21 bases lay in between. The chain's CDR3 is CASGLQLGGRKSGANVLTF. For the CDR3, the DNA is TGTGCTAGTGGTCTCCAATTGGGGGGGCGCAAATCTGGGGCCAACGTCCTGACTTTC. The full variable domain, with the rest looked up from reference TRBV12-5 and TRBJ2-6, is DARVTQTPRHKVTEMGQEVTMRCQPILGHNTVFWYRQTMMQGLELLAYFRNRAPLDDSGMPKDRFSAEMPDATLATLKIQPSEPRDSAVYFCASGLQLGGRKSGANVLTFGAGSRLTVL.

V and J are TRBV2 and TRBJ2-7; 8 bases align to TRBD2. Germline values: CDR1 SNHLY, CDR2 FYNNEI. This CDR3 contains 15 residues. Trimming cost V 2 bases and J 6 bases; bases outside gene matches: 9. CDR3 DNA sequence: TGTGCCAGCAGTGAACGGTGGCTAGCGGGTAGCGAGCAGTACTTC. This translates into CASSERWLAGSEQYF.

This chain uses TRBV2 with TRBJ2-1; D not certain. V lost 0 bases to trimming and J lost 7 bases, with 10 bases between them. CDR3 length equals 14 residues. Germline V gene lookup returns CDR1 SNHLY and CDR2 FYNNEI. In nucleotides, the CDR3 is TGTGCCAGCAGTGAAGCCCTCTCGAGGAATGAGCAGTTCTTC. Amino acids: CASSEALSRNEQFF.

V gene TRBV2 combines with J gene TRBJ2-7, with 7 nucleotides matching TRBD2. CDR3 length: 13 residues. Germline CDR1 SNHLY, CDR2 FYNNEI. The junction had 5 bases not matched to a gene; V was cut back by 6 bases and J by 3 bases. The chain's CDR3 is CASRRGMSYEQYF. The DNA of the CDR3 is TGTGCCAGCAGGCGGGGGATGAGCTACGAGCAGTACTTC.

This clone occurred once. CDR3 protein: CASSSSMWHYGYTF. The CDR3 DNA reads TGTGCCAGCAGTTCGTCCATGTGGCACTATGGCTACACCTTC. The chain carries TRBV27 and TRBJ1-2; D is undetermined. V gave up 4 bases and J gave up 3 bases, with 12 bases separating them. Germline V gives CDR1 MNHEY, CDR2 SMNVEV (reference sequence). This CDR3 contains 14 residues.

The rearrangement links TRBV2 to TRBJ2-7; D may be TRBD2 (6 bases). The CDR3 spans 13 residues. From germline, CDR1 is SNHLY and CDR2 FYNNEI. The V gene lost 8 bases and the J gene lost 3 bases, with 14 bases spanning the gap. CDR3 coding DNA: TGTGCCAGCGGCGGGACTCTCGACTACGAGCAGTACTTC. Translating gives CASGGTLDYEQYF.

V usage is TRBV28 and J usage is TRBJ1-5; 8 positions agree with TRBD1. V was pared by 7 bases and J by 8 bases, with 4 bases of the junction left unmatched. This CDR3 has 12 residues. Germline-derived CDR1 and CDR2 are MDHEN and SYDVKM. CDR3 in amino acids: CASIQQGEPQHF. CDR3 sequence (DNA): TGTGCCAGCATCCAACAGGGGGAGCCCCAGCATTTT.

J is TRBJ2-1 and V is TRBV7-2; TRBD1 is a possible D gene (6 bases). The CDR3 totals 13 residues. Trimming took off 5 bases at V and 3 bases at J, with 8 bases between the two ends. CDR1 is SGHTA and CDR2 is FQGNSA in the germline V gene. CDR3 DNA sequence: TGTGCCAGCAGCCGGGGACACTACAATGAGCAGTTCTTC. This codes for CASSRGHYNEQFF.

The genes are TRBV1 and TRBJ2-1; the D segment call TRBD2 is taken from the table without a DNA check. TRBV1 is described as a pseudogene. This CDR3 has 13 amino acids. The CDR3 region is CTTVWRKHNEQFF. The CDR3 DNA reads as TGCACCACCGTTTGGAGGAAGCACAATGAGCAGTTCTTC.

The CDR3 coding sequence is TGTGCCAGCAGTAGGGACACACAAGAGACCCAGTACTTC. This gives the protein CASSRDTQETQYF. This chain connects TRBV2 to TRBJ2-5; TRBD1 might be the D (6 bases). The CDR3 runs to 13 residues. The germline V gene has CDR1 SNHLY and CDR2 FYNNEI. V was shortened by 5 bases and J by 2 bases, with 9 bases between the two germline ends.

The chain links TRBV4-1 to TRBJ2-5, with 8 positions matching TRBD2. CDR1 and CDR2 (germline): MGHRA, YSYEKL. Germline trimming cut 2 bases from V and 11 bases from J; bases unmatched to any gene: 19. The CDR3 is made up of 17 amino acids. CDR3 in DNA: TGCGCCAGCAGCCAACTAGCGGGCTTAACGAGTAGTGGGGAGCAGTACTTC. Residues: CASSQLAGLTSSGEQYF.

The CDR3: CAWTVSRGFAFF. Written as DNA, the CDR3 is TGTGCCTGGACCGTGTCCCGCGGGTTTGCTTTCTTT. The chain is built from TRBV30 and TRBJ1-1; unclear D gene. V lost 4 bases, J lost 11 bases, and 17 bases lay in between. The V gene's germline CDR1 is GTSNPN and CDR2 SVGIG (reference sequence). This CDR3 has 12 residues.

This chain joins TRBV29-1 and TRBJ2-1; TRBD1 matches at 8 bases. The CDR3 has 16 amino acids. CDR1 SQVTM and CDR2 ANQGSEA come from the germline V gene. J gave up 9 bases and V 6 bases, and 19 bases lay outside the gene matches. The CDR3 is CSVAKGRDRLGGEQFF. CDR3 nucleotides: TGCAGCGTAGCTAAAGGCCGGGACAGGCTAGGAGGTGAGCAGTTCTTC.

V is TRBV5-1 and J is TRBJ2-7, with D unclear. CDR1 SGHRS and CDR2 YFSETQ come from the germline V gene. Trimming took off 0 bases at V and 3 bases at J, with 19 bases between the two ends. The CDR3 runs to 17 residues. Written as DNA, the CDR3 is TGCGCCAGCAGCTTGGCCCCCACGACTGCGTTTTTCTACGAGCAGTACTTC. Its translation is CASSLAPTTAFFYEQYF.

The chain combines TRBV15 with TRBJ1-1, with D tentatively TRBD1 (6 bases). Per germline, CDR1 LNHNV and CDR2 YYDKDF (reference sequence). The CDR3 extends over 19 amino acids. Trimming took off 3 bases at V and 0 bases at J, with 23 bases between the two ends. CDR3 loop: CATSSRTSARGEMNTEAFF. Here the CDR3 DNA reads TGTGCCACCAGCAGCCGAACCTCTGCCAGGGGCGAAATGAACACTGAAGCTTTCTTT.

The rearrangement links TRBV6-5 to TRBJ1-3; D may be TRBD1 (5 bases). The length of the CDR3 is 13 residues. Germline V gene sequence: CDR1 MNHEY, CDR2 SVGAGI. Trimming left V 6 bases short and J 3 bases short, with 9 bases between. The chain's CDR3 is CASRDSSGNTIYF. In DNA, the CDR3 is TGTGCCAGCAGAGACAGCAGTGGAAACACCATATATTTT.

This chain connects TRBV6-5 to TRBJ2-3; TRBD1 is a possible D gene (6 bases). The V gene lost 6 bases and the J gene lost 0 bases, with 10 bases spanning the gap. The germline V gene has CDR1 MNHEY and CDR2 SVGAGI. The CDR3 loop spans 14 amino acids. The CDR3 DNA reads as TGTGCCAGCAGGCAGACAGGTAGCACAGATACGCAGTATTTT. It codes for CASRQTGSTDTQYF.

The genes are TRBV4-1 and TRBJ2-2; 9 bases fit TRBD2. Germline-derived CDR1 and CDR2 are MGHRA and YSYEKL. The ends lost 0 bases at V and 1 base at J; junction bases unmatched: 12. CDR3 length: 20 amino acids. The CDR3 here is CASSQDLDGAGGRNTGELFF. The CDR3 DNA follows: TGCGCCAGCAGCCAAGATCTGGACGGAGCGGGAGGCCGGAACACCGGGGAGCTGTTTTTT.

A few counts support this clone. This chain connects TRBV28 to TRBJ2-7; maybe TRBD1 (5 bases). The ends were cut back, 5 bases at V and 2 bases at J, with 16 bases in the middle. The CDR3 totals 15 residues. Germline CDR1 is MDHEN and CDR2 is SYDVKM. CDR3 amino acids: CASSHLSRGTYEQYF. CDR3 in DNA: TGTGCCAGCAGTCACCTGAGTAGGGGTACCTACGAGCAGTACTTC.

The chain links TRBV5-6 to TRBJ1-1; D uncertain. CDR1 is SGHDT and CDR2 is YYEEEE in the germline V gene. V dropped 0 bases and J dropped 4 bases, with 16 bases sitting between them. The CDR3 consists of 16 residues. The CDR3 DNA is TGTGCCAGCAGCTTGGCCCCGCAGGTGTTGGGCACTGAAGCTTTCTTT. As protein: CASSLAPQVLGTEAFF.

This chain joins TRBV9 and TRBJ2-7; D not certain. CDR3 size: 14 residues. V was shortened by 8 bases and J by 7 bases, with 22 bases between the two germline ends. Germline V lookup: CDR1 SGDLS, CDR2 YYNGEE. This CDR3 reads CASNVAPGAREQYF. CDR3 coding DNA: TGTGCCAGTAATGTCGCGCCCGGAGCGCGGGAGCAGTACTTC.

This chain joins TRBV18 and TRBJ1-1; 8 bases are a match to TRBD1. CDR1 is KGHSH, CDR2 LQKENI, per germline. CDR3 length equals 15 residues. The V gene end was trimmed by 3 bases and the J gene end by 4 bases; junction bases not matched to a gene: 7. The CDR3 here is CASSPGRQGSTEAFF. The CDR3 bases are TGTGCCAGCTCACCTGGACGACAGGGGAGCACTGAAGCTTTCTTT.

The chain recombines TRBV6-5 with TRBJ2-2, with D unresolved. Germline CDR1 is MNHEY and CDR2 is SVGAGI. This CDR3 spans 13 amino acids. Trimming cost V 3 bases and J 2 bases, with 4 bases left between them. The DNA for the CDR3 is TGTGCCAGCAGTTATTCTAACACCGGGGAGCTGTTTTTT. It translates to CASSYSNTGELFF.